A few counts support the clone carrying this TCR beta chain. What it binds is not known. The data are from a study of spatial heterogeneity in lung cancer. Study findings and constraints: Ubiquitous expanded tumor TCRs were observed in blood more at resection than follow-up.

The time point denotes: sample taken at primary tumor resection. Donors were 72 untreated early-stage non-small cell lung cancer patients. Each TCR cDNA molecule carried a unique molecular identifier. TCRdb reprocessed the 5' RACE reads with MiXCR, giving one entry per CDR3 protein. In the table there are around 92,000 distinct CDR3 sequences, 12% of which are singletons. With 4 bases clipped from V and 2 bases from J, the junction kept 2 bases outside the gene matches. CDR1 is MNHEY, CDR2 SVGEGT, per germline. This CDR3 spans 15 amino acids. The sequenced sample was PBMCs, obtained at surgery. This TCR was recovered from a male donor with early-stage non-small cell lung cancer. V and J are TRBV6-2 or TRBV6-3 and TRBJ2-6; 7 bases map to TRBD1. The DNA of the CDR3 is TGTGCCAGCAGTTCCGACAGGGCTGGGGCCAACGTCCTGACTTTC. Encoded protein: CASSSDRAGANVLTF.